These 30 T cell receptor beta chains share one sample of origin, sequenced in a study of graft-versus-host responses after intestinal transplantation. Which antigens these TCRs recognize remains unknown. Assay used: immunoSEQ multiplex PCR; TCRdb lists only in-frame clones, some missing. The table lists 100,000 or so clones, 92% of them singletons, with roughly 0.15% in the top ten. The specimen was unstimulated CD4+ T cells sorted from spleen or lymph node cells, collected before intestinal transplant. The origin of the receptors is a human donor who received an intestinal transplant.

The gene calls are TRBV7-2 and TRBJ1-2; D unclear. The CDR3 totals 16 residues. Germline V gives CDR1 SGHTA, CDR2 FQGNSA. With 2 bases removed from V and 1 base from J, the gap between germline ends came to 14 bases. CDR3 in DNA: TGTGCCAGCAGCTTACAAGCCCGCCCTAATAACTATGGCTACACCTTC. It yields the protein CASSLQARPNNYGYTF.

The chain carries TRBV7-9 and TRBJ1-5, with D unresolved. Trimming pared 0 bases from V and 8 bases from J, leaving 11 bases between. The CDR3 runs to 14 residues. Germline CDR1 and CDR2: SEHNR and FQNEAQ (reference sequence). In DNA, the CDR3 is TGTGCCAGCAGCTTAGCTGGCCCCGGGAAGCCCCAGCATTTT. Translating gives CASSLAGPGKPQHF.

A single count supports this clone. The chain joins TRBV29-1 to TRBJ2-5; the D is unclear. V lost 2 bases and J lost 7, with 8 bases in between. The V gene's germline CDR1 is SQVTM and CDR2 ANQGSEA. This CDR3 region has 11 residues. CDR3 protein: CSVEPPGTQYF. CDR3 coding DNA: TGCAGCGTTGAACCCCCCGGGACCCAGTACTTC.

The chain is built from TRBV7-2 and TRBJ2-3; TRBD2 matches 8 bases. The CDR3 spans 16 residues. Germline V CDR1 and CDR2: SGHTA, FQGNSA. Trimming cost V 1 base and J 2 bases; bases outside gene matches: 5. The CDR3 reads CASSLGNSGVTDTQYF. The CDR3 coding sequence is TGTGCCAGCAGCTTAGGGAATAGCGGGGTCACAGATACGCAGTATTTT.

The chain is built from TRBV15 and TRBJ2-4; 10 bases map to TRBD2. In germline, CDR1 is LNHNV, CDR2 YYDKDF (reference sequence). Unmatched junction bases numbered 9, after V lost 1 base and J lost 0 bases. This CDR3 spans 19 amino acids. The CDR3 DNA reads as TGTGCCACCAGCAGAGGACTAGCGGGTCTACCCACAGCCAAAAACATTCAGTACTTC. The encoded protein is CATSRGLAGLPTAKNIQYF.

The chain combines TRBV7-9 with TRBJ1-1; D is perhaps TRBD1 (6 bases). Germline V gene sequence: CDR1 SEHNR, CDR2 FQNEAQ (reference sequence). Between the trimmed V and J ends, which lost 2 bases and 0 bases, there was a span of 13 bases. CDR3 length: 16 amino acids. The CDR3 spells CASSLTGGTLNTEAFF. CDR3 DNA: TGTGCCAGCAGCTTAACGGGGGGGACATTGAACACTGAAGCTTTCTTT.

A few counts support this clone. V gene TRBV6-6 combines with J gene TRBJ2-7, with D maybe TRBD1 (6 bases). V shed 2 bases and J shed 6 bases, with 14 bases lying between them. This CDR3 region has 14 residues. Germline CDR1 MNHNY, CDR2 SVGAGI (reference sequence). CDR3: CASSYPATGSEQYF. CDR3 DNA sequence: TGTGCCAGCAGTTACCCAGCTACAGGGTCCGAGCAGTACTTC.

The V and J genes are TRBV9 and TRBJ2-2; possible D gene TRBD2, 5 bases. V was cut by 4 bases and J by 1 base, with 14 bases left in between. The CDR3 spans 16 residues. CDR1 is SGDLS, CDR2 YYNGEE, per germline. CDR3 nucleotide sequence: TGTGCCAGCAGCCCCCATGTCCGGGAGAACACCGGGGAGCTGTTTTTT. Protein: CASSPHVRENTGELFF.

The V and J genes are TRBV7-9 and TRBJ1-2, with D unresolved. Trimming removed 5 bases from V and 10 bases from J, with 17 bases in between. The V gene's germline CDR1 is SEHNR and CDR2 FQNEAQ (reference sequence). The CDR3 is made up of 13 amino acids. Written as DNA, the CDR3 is TGTGCCAGCAGCCCAAGATCCCGACGGGTCTACACCTTC. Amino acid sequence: CASSPRSRRVYTF. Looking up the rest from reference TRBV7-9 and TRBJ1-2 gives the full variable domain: DTGVSQNPRHKITKRGQNVTFRCDPISEHNRLYWYRQTLGQGPEFLTYFQNEAQLEKSRLLSDRFSAERPKGSFSTLEIQRTEQGDSAMYLCASSPRSRRVYTFGSGTRLTVV.

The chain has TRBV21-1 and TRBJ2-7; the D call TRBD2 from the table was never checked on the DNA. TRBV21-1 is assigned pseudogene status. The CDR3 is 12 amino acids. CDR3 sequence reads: CASGEYLPVEYF. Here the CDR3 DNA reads TGTGCCAGCGGGGAGTACCTACCCGTGGAGTACTTC.

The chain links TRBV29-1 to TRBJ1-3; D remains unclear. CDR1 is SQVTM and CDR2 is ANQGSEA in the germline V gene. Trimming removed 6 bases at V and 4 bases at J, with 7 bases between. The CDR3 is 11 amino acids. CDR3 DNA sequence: TGCAGCGTCTCCTCCGGAAACACCATATATTTT. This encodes CSVSSGNTIYF.

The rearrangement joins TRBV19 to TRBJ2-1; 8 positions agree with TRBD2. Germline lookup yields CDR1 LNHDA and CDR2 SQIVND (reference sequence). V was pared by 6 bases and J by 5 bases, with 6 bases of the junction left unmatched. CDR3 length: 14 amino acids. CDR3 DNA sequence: TGTGCCAGTAGCGGGAGGGCCCTAAACAATGAGCAGTTCTTC. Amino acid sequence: CASSGRALNNEQFF.

The CDR3 is CASSLRTGGYSNQPQHF. CDR3 DNA sequence: TGTGCCAGCAGCCTCCGGACAGGGGGCTATAGCAATCAGCCCCAGCATTTT. The rearrangement uses TRBV7-8 and TRBJ1-5; 11 bases are shared with TRBD1. V trimming: 5 bases; J trimming: 0 bases; junction bases outside the gene matches: 6. Germline V lookup: CDR1 SGHVS, CDR2 FQNEAQ. The CDR3 sequence is 17 residues long.

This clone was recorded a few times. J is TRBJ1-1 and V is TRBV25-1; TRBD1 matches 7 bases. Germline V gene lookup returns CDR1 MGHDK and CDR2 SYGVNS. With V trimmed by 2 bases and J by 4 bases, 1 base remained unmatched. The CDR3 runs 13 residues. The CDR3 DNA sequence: TGTGCCAGCAGTGAAGCAGGGGGCACTGAAGCTTTCTTT. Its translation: CASSEAGGTEAFF.

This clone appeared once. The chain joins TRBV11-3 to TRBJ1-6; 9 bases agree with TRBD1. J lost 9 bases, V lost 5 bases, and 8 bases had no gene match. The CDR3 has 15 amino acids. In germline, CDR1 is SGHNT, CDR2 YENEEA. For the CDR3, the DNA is TGTGCCAGCAGCCAGCGCCGGGACAGGGTTTCACCCCTCCACTTT. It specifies CASSQRRDRVSPLHF.

The CDR3 bases are TGTGCCAGCAGCCAAGACTTTAACGGGGAGCTGTTTTTT. This encodes CASSQDFNGELFF. The chain couples TRBV14 to TRBJ2-2, with D unresolved. CDR1 is SGHDN and CDR2 is FVKESK in the germline V gene. The CDR3 covers 13 residues. The V end lost 0 bases, the J end lost 7 bases, and 6 bases lay between the germline ends. The full variable domain, completed using reference TRBV14 and TRBJ2-2, is EAGVTQFPSHSVIEKGQTVTLRCDPISGHDNLYWYRRVMGKEIKFLLHFVKESKQDESGMPNNRFLAERTGGTYSTLKVQPAELEDSGVYFCASSQDFNGELFFGEGSRLTVL.

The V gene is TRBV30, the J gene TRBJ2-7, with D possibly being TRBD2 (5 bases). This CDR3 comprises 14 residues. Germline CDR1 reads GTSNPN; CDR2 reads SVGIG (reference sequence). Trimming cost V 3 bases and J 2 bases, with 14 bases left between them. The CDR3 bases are TGTGCCTGGAGGTGGGCGGGTCTAACCTACGAGCAGTACTTC. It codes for CAWRWAGLTYEQYF.

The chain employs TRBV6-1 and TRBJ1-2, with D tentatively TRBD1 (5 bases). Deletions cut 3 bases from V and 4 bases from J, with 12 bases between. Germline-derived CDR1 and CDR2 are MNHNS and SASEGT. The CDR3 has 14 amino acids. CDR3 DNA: TGTGCCAGCAGTGATCTTAGCGGGGCCTATGGCTACACCTTC. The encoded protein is CASSDLSGAYGYTF.

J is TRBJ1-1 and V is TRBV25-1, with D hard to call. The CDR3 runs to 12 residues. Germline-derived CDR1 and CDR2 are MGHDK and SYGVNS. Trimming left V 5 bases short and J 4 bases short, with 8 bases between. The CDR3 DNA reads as TGTGCCAGCAGTCGGTCAGGCACTGAAGCTTTCTTT. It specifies CASSRSGTEAFF.

CDR3 loop: CASSERAGGPYEQFF. The CDR3 DNA follows: TGTGCCAGCAGTGAACGGGCGGGAGGGCCGTATGAGCAGTTCTTC. The V gene is TRBV2, the J gene TRBJ2-1; 9 nucleotides align to TRBD2. J gave up 8 bases and V 2 bases, and 7 bases lay outside the gene matches. The CDR3 length is 15 residues. From germline, CDR1 is SNHLY and CDR2 FYNNEI.

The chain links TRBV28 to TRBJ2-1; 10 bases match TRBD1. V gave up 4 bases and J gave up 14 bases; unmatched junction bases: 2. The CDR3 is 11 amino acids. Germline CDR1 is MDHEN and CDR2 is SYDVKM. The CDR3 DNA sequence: TGTGCCAGCAGTTCCGGACAGGGGGAGTTCTTC. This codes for CASSSGQGEFF.

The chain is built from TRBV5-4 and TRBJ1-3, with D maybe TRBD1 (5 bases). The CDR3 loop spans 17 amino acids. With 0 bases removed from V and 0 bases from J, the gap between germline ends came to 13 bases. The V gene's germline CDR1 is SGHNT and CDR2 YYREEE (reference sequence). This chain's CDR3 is CASSLVRTGRSGNTIYF. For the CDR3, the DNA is TGTGCCAGCAGCTTGGTACGCACAGGCCGCTCTGGAAACACCATATATTTT.

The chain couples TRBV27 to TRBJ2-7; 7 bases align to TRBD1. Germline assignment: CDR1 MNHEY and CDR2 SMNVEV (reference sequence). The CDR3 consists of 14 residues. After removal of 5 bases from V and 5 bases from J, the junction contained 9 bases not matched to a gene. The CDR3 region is CASSPWTGPNEQYF. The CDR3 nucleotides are TGTGCCAGCAGTCCGTGGACAGGTCCTAACGAGCAGTACTTC.

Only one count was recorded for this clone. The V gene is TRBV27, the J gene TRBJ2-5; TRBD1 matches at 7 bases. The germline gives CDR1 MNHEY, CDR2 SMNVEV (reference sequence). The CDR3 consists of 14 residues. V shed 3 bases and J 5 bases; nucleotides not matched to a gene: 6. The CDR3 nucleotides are TGTGCCAGCAGTTTGACAGGGAGATGGGAGACCCAGTACTTC. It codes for CASSLTGRWETQYF.

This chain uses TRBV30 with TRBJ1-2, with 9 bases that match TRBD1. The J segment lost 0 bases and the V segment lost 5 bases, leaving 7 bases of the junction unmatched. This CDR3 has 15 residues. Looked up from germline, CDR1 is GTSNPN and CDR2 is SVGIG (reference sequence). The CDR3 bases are TGTGCCTGGGTACTTTGGGACAGGGCTAACTATGGCTACACCTTC. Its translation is CAWVLWDRANYGYTF. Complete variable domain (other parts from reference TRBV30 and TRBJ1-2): SQTIHQWPATLVQPVGSPLSLECTVEGTSNPNLYWYRQAAGRGLQLLFYSVGIGQISSEVPQNLSASRPQDRQFILSSKKLLLSDSGFYLCAWVLWDRANYGYTFGSGTRLTVV.

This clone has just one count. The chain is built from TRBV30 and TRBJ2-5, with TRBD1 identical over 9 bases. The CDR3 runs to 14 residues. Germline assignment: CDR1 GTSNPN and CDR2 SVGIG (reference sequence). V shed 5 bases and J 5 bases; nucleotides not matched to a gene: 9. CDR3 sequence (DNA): TGTGCCTGGTCCGGGACAGGGAGGTTGGAGACCCAGTACTTC. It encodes CAWSGTGRLETQYF.

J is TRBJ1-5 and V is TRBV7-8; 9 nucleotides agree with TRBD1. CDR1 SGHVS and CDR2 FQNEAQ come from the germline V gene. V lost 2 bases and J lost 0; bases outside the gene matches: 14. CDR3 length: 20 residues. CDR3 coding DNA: TGTGCCAGCAGCTTAAGTTTGTGGGACAGGGAGTATCGTAGCAATCAGCCCCAGCATTTT. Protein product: CASSLSLWDREYRSNQPQHF.

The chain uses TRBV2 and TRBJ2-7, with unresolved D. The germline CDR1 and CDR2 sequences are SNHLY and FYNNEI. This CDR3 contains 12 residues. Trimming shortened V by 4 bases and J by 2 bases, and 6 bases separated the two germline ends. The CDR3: CASSGLAYEQYF. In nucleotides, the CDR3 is TGTGCCAGCAGTGGTTTAGCCTACGAGCAGTACTTC.

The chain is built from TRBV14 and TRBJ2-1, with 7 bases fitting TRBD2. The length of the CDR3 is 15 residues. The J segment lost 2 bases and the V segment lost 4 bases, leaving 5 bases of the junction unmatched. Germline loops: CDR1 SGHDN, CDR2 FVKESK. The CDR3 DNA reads TGTGCCAGCAGCCGACAAGCGGGGCCCTACAATGAGCAGTTCTTC. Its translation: CASSRQAGPYNEQFF.

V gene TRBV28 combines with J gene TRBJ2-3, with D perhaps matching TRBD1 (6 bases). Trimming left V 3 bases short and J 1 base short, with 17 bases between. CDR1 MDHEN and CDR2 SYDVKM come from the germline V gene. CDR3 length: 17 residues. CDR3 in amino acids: CASSFTRGRQGTDTQYF. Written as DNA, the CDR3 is TGTGCCAGCAGTTTTACTAGGGGTCGACAGGGCACAGATACGCAGTATTTT.